This T cell receptor (beta chain) emerged from a study of T cells in Graves' hyperthyroidism and ophthalmopathy. Study results and limitations: Classification by a 13 V-J model distinguished ophthalmopathy from stable hyperthyroidism. Most clonotypes that expanded in the thyroid above 0.001 also showed up in blood.

This clonotype showed up many times. The antigen remains undetermined. There were TCR beta CDR3 regions amplified from RNA transcripts. When the TCR CDR3 underwent first-round RT-PCR, the HTBI primer set was used. TCRdb redid the calling of the multiplex PCR reads with MiXCR, one entry per CDR3 protein. The sample lists under 700,000 distinct CDR3 sequences; around 42% were seen once. The diagnostic basis comprised clinical symptoms, serum thyroxine and TRAb, thyroid ultrasound and orbital computed tomography. The CDR3 extends over 11 amino acids. V dropped 8 bases and J dropped 4 bases, with 8 bases sitting between them. Germline CDR1 is ENHRY and CDR2 is SYGVKD.

This rearrangement joins TRBV10-3 to TRBJ1-2, with a weak D call TRBD1 (5 bases). The clonotype comes from a woman between 18 and 29 years old with Graves' hyperthyroidism. The sequencing input was peripheral blood or thyroid tissue (not recorded which). The CDR3 nucleotides are TGTGCCATCCGGGACGGCTATGGCTACACCTTC. This translates into CAIRDGYGYTF.